One sample yielded the 18 T cell receptor beta chains listed below, sequenced in a study of spatial heterogeneity in lung cancer (dated by TCRdb to between 2017 and 2020). Libraries came from 5' RACE. Sequencing was carried out with a NextSeq 500. TCRdb trimmed the raw reads at Q25, called clones with MiXCR and kept productive beta chains. Duplicate CDR3 protein sequences are folded into a single record with the most common DNA and genes. The sample contains about 110,000 distinct CDR3 sequences, 11% of them found a single time. Of the sample, 20% to 30% is held by the ten largest clones. The time point label corresponds to: blood at routine non-recurrence follow-up after resection. The starting material was PBMCs, obtained at follow-up. All receptors derive from a female donor with early-stage non-small cell lung cancer.

This clonotype was detected a few times. This chain connects TRBV3-1 to TRBJ2-6, with D uncertain. Trimming stripped 3 bases from V and 4 bases from J, with 4 bases between. Germline V CDR1 and CDR2: LGHDT, YNNKEL (reference sequence). The CDR3 loop spans 13 amino acids. The CDR3 bases are TGTGCCAGCAGCCAGGCCGGGGCCAACGTCCTGACTTTC. It yields the protein CASSQAGANVLTF.

The J gene is TRBJ2-1, the V gene TRBV15; D gene uncertain. The CDR3 is 13 amino acids. CDR1 is LNHNV, CDR2 YYDKDF, per germline (reference sequence). Trimming removed 5 bases at V and 4 bases at J, with 9 bases between. The CDR3 nucleotides read TGTGCCACCAGCCTGGGCTATTACAATGAGCAGTTCTTC. It codes for CATSLGYYNEQFF.

This clonotype appeared many times. The rearrangement links TRBV7-9 to TRBJ2-7, with 8 positions matching TRBD1. The germline V gene encodes CDR1 SEHNR and CDR2 FQNEAQ (reference sequence). Trimming removed 5 bases from V and 4 bases from J; junction bases left unmatched: 4. The CDR3 extends over 13 amino acids. The CDR3 spells CASSLTGAYEQYV. CDR3 bases: TGTGCCAGCAGCCTGACAGGGGCGTACGAGCAGTACGTC.

This clonotype came up a few times. The chain joins TRBV19 to TRBJ2-1; D is unclear. V lost 4 bases to trimming and J lost 7 bases, with 8 bases between them. The CDR3 runs 12 residues. Germline V gene sequence: CDR1 LNHDA, CDR2 SQIVND (reference sequence). The CDR3 DNA is TGTGCCAGTAGTACGTCTGGGAATGAGCAGTTCTTC. Protein: CASSTSGNEQFF.

This clonotype has just a few counts. The chain is built from TRBV28 and TRBJ1-5, with TRBD1 matching 7 bases. Germline V gene data show CDR1 as MDHEN and CDR2 as SYDVKM. V gave up 4 bases and J gave up 0 bases; unmatched junction bases: 9. The CDR3 is 17 residues long. DNA for the CDR3: TGTGCCAGCAGTTCCCGGGACAGACTATATAGCAATCAGCCCCAGCATTTT. Its translation is CASSSRDRLYSNQPQHF.

There are a few counts of this clonotype. The chain employs TRBV10-3 and TRBJ1-1, with D tentatively TRBD1 (5 bases). The CDR3 consists of 14 residues. Looked up from germline, CDR1 is ENHRY and CDR2 is SYGVKD. V lost 4 bases to trimming and J lost 0 bases, with 9 bases between them. The CDR3 DNA follows: TGTGCCATCAGTGCTCAGGGCTTGAACACTGAAGCTTTCTTT. Amino acids: CAISAQGLNTEAFF.

This chain links TRBV14 with TRBJ2-1; 10 bases map to TRBD2. Germline trimming cut 3 bases from V and 1 base from J; bases unmatched to any gene: 0. The length of the CDR3 is 15 residues. Germline CDR1 and CDR2: SGHDN and FVKESK. CDR3 sequence: CASSQGLASYNEQFF. Written as DNA, the CDR3 is TGTGCCAGCAGCCAGGGACTAGCGTCCTACAATGAGCAGTTCTTC.

This clonotype turned up a few times. The V call is TRBV5-5, the J call TRBJ2-5; a weak D match, TRBD1 (6 bases). V was clipped by 0 bases and J by 0 bases, with 12 bases between them. This CDR3 region has 16 residues. Per the germline V gene, CDR1 is SGHKS and CDR2 is YYEKEE (reference sequence). CDR3 bases: TGTGCCAGCAGCTTGGTTCCCCGACAGGACCAAGAGACCCAGTACTTC. Its translation is CASSLVPRQDQETQYF.

The chain is built from TRBV20-1 and TRBJ2-1; the match to TRBD2 covers 7 bases. CDR3 length equals 14 residues. From germline, CDR1 is DFQATT and CDR2 SNEGSKA (reference sequence). J was trimmed by 4 bases and V by 3 bases; bases with no gene match: 6. CDR3 amino acids: CSARGLAAYNEQFF. CDR3 nucleotide sequence: TGCAGTGCTAGGGGCCTAGCGGCTTACAATGAGCAGTTCTTC.

This clonotype has just a few counts. The chain recombines TRBV27 with TRBJ2-5; D is possibly TRBD2 (7 bases). Trimming pared 2 bases from V and 1 base from J, leaving 23 bases between. Looked up from germline, CDR1 is MNHEY and CDR2 is SMNVEV (reference sequence). The CDR3 runs 19 residues. The CDR3 loop is CASSLIGWGGPRFQETQYF. For the CDR3, the DNA is TGTGCCAGCAGTTTAATTGGTTGGGGGGGCCCCAGGTTCCAAGAGACCCAGTACTTC.

The rearrangement joins TRBV2 to TRBJ2-2; TRBD1 matches 11 bases. V was clipped by 6 bases and J by 5 bases; unmatched bases: 5. Germline assignment: CDR1 SNHLY and CDR2 FYNNEI. The CDR3 consists of 15 residues. CDR3 region: CASRGGQGATGELFF. In DNA, the CDR3 is TGTGCCAGCAGGGGAGGACAGGGGGCAACCGGGGAGCTGTTTTTT.

This chain joins TRBV28 and TRBJ1-2, with D perhaps matching TRBD1 (5 bases). The CDR3 is 13 amino acids. V was clipped by 2 bases and J by 4 bases, with 8 bases between them. The V gene's germline CDR1 is MDHEN and CDR2 SYDVKM. DNA for the CDR3: TGTGCCAGCAGTTTAACGCAGGGCTATGGCTACACCTTC. Its protein is CASSLTQGYGYTF.

The CDR3: CASSFNMHAQAFF. CDR3 bases: TGTGCCAGCAGCTTCAATATGCATGCTCAAGCTTTCTTT. The V gene is TRBV7-3, the J gene TRBJ1-1, with no clear D. V dropped 3 bases and J dropped 9 bases, with 14 bases sitting between them. CDR1 and CDR2 from the germline V gene are SGHTA and FQGTGA. The CDR3 has 13 residues.

The chain joins TRBV3-1 to TRBJ2-5, with TRBD2 matching over 8 bases. V shed 5 bases, J shed 3 bases, and the junction held 5 bases outside the gene matches. The CDR3 has 14 amino acids. Looked up from germline, CDR1 is LGHDT and CDR2 is YNNKEL (reference sequence). The CDR3 coding sequence is TGTGCCAGCAGCTCCGGGAGGGGAGAAGAGACCCAGTACTTC. It encodes CASSSGRGEETQYF.

This clonotype was observed a few times. CDR3 sequence (DNA): TGTGCCAGCAGGGGTTCCGGGACAGGCGCTGAAGCTTTCTTT. It codes for CASRGSGTGAEAFF. The gene calls are TRBV12-3 or TRBV12-4 and TRBJ1-1, with 8 bases matching TRBD1. CDR3 length equals 14 residues. V was pared by 6 bases and J by 6 bases, with 9 bases of the junction left unmatched.

J is TRBJ1-5 and V is TRBV6-1, with 7 bases fitting TRBD1. Germline V gives CDR1 MNHNS, CDR2 SASEGT. This CDR3 region has 16 residues. J was trimmed by 0 bases and V by 2 bases; bases with no gene match: 4. CDR3 in DNA: TGTGCCAGCAGTGAACGGGACAGAGATAGCAATCAGCCCCAGCATTTT. Protein sequence: CASSERDRDSNQPQHF.

The chain has TRBV12-3 or TRBV12-4 and TRBJ2-7; TRBD1 might be the D (6 bases). The length of the CDR3 is 12 residues. Trimming left V 7 bases short and J 3 bases short, with 10 bases between. For the CDR3, the DNA is TGTGCCAGCAACAGGGACGGCTACGAGCAGTACTTC. Its translation is CASNRDGYEQYF.

This clonotype was detected many times. The chain links TRBV11-2 to TRBJ2-3; D gene ambiguous. V lost 5 bases and J lost 5, with 11 bases in between. The CDR3 has 13 residues. Per the germline V gene, CDR1 is SGHAT and CDR2 is FQNNGV. Here the CDR3 reads CASSPVPRDTQYF. The DNA for the CDR3 is TGTGCCAGCAGCCCCGTCCCTCGAGATACGCAGTATTTT.